This T cell receptor (beta chain) was obtained from a study of human CD8 memory T cell subsets. Libraries targeted TCR beta using 5' RACE with UMIs. After re-calling the 5' RACE reads, TCRdb lists one entry per CDR3 protein, DNA absent. The sample totals thousands of distinct CDR3 sequences. The authors defined TPEX cells as CCR7+ PD-1+ TIGIT+ early memory CD8+ T cells carrying exhausted-like traits. Total CD8+ T cells underwent enrichment via negative magnetic separation. RNA was obtained from duplicate vials of some 150,000 sorted CD8+ T cells per subset. Study-wide results and limits: Although both stem-like subsets shared clonotypes with effector memory cells, the stem-like memory and precursor exhausted T cell repertoires overlapped only minimally with each other.

Turning to this clonotype: What it binds is unknown.

From germline, CDR1 is MNHEY and CDR2 SVGAGI. This CDR3 region has 14 residues. The J gene is TRBJ1-4, the V gene TRBV6-5; TCRdb outputs TRBD1, but without DNA this stays unchecked. The origin of this receptor is a human donor in good health. Sequenced sample: CD8+ T cells from PBMCs. CDR3 sequence: CASSSSTGFEKLFF.